This T cell receptor (beta chain) was retrieved from a study of OX40 agonist ivuxolimab in advanced cancers. Study summary: Patients treated during dose escalation were battling hepatocellular carcinoma, melanoma, renal cell or head and neck cancer. One patient with hepatocellular carcinoma and two with cutaneous melanoma, three in all, had partial responses.

Sequenced by immunoSEQ multiplex PCR; TCRdb stores in-frame clones only, minus some. The data show about 75,000 clones, with around 86% seen just once and roughly 7.3% held by the top ten. Concerning this clone itself: As yet, its antigen is unknown.

V shed 6 bases, J shed 0 bases, and the junction held 7 bases outside the gene matches. The V gene's germline CDR1 is ENHRY and CDR2 SYGVKD. The CDR3 runs 18 residues. Study-wide points: With doses of 0.1-3.0 mg/kg, partial responders showed among the lowest clonal expansion.

The chain couples TRBV10-3 to TRBJ2-1; 14 bases line up with TRBD2. Sequencing used CD4+ or CD8+ T cells sorted from blood, obtained in a trial of the OX40 agonist ivuxolimab. The receptor was isolated from an adult with an advanced solid tumor such as melanoma, head and neck, liver or kidney cancer. CDR3 DNA sequence: TGTGCCATCAGCGGGACTAGCGGGGGCCAGAGCTCCTACAATGAGCAGTTCTTC. This encodes CAISGTSGGQSSYNEQFF.